This T cell receptor (beta chain) derives from a study of T cells in Graves' hyperthyroidism and ophthalmopathy (dated 2019 in TCRdb). Describing the broader study: Peripheral blood samples were taken at the time of initial diagnosis, prior to any treatment. To identify TCR V-J signatures that set the groups apart, the researchers used a discovery cohort of 100 patients, made up of under 50 with Graves' ophthalmopathy and some 58 with stable Graves' hyperthyroidism. Prospective prediction of ophthalmopathy was tested in an independent validation cohort of under 20 hyperthyroidism patients and 17 patients who later progressed to ophthalmopathy. The 95 to 100 discovery patients were randomly divided into training and test sets at a 7:3 ratio. Thyroid tissue and blood T-cell repertoires from about 6 Graves' hyperthyroidism patients were also compared in the study. After sampling, hyperthyroidism patients received methimazole starting at 30 mg daily, and ophthalmopathy patients received high-dose intravenous methylprednisolone. According to the paper, TCR Vbeta CDR3 sequencing was carried out on approximately 140 peripheral blood samples, which came from approximately 43 ophthalmopathy, roughly 75 hyperthyroidism and approximately 17 progressor patients. What the study reported, not specific to this receptor: Sample size was not statistically predetermined, and investigators were not blinded to group allocation. In validation, progression to ophthalmopathy was predicted by the model with about 70% sensitivity and under 85% specificity, a median of approximately 6.5 months before onset. Most expanded thyroid clonotypes (frequency above 0.001) were also detected in blood, a finding suggesting that blood repertoires may reflect thyroid immune responses. Ophthalmopathy was separated from stable hyperthyroidism by a 13 V-J signature model, with 85% to 90% sensitivity and about 81% specificity obtained in cross-validation and 80%/75% obtained in testing.

Amplification of TCR beta CDR3 regions was carried out from RNA transcripts. For the first round of RT-PCR on the TCR CDR3, the HTBI primer set was used together with the Qiagen OneStep RT-PCR kit. The libraries were constructed in a second round of multiplex PCR and then size-selected and purified. Libraries were sequenced paired-end with 100 bp reads on an Illumina HiSeq2000. On the study's bioinformatics: Raw data were processed with SOAPnuke, discarding reads with adapters, uncalled bases, mean Phred below 15, or no exact constant-primer or identifier match. High-quality paired reads were merged with COPE v1.2.5, and unique nucleotide sequences were defined as clonotypes. MiTCR v1.1 was used to align clonotypes to the IMGT TRBV, TRBD and TRBJ reference segments. The analysis was restricted to V-J combinations with a frequency above 0.0001, which together covered 99.2% of the repertoires. A TCS score was defined as the ratio between F50 (clonal expansion) and ExV (chaos), using BLOSUM62-based TCRdist between CDR3 peptides within each V-J. Welch's t-statistics and random forest reduced 500 to 650 V-J features to about 12, which were used in a naive Bayes classifier (R e1071). TCRdb redid the processing of the public reads, applying fastp at Q25 and MiXCR, and retained in-frame beta chains. Every CDR3 protein is listed once, alongside the most common genes and DNA of its rows. The authors' filters were not applied to this entry. The sample includes about 560,000 distinct CDR3 sequences, with approximately 15% observed a single time. 15% to 20% of the sample is in the top ten clones.

As for this clonotype: Its antigen remains undetermined. There are no base qualities to consult, and no much larger clone falls within one base.

Graves' hyperthyroidism was defined as stable when no progression to ophthalmopathy occurred over 18 months of follow-up. Hyperthyroidism patients were newly diagnosed, had a disease duration of under 2 months, and were aged 18 to 65 years. The study excluded patients with uncontrolled infections, other autoimmune diseases, pregnancy or lactation. Diagnoses were based on clinical symptoms, serum thyroxine and TRAb, thyroid ultrasound and orbital computed tomography. PBMCs were separated from approximately 10 ml of fresh peripheral blood using Ficoll-Paque density gradient centrifugation. Total RNA was extracted with Trizol reagent, and quality was checked on an Agilent 2100 Bioanalyzer. The germline V gene provides CDR1 SGHDN and CDR2 FVKESK. The CDR3 starts with the cysteine, ends with the phenylalanine, and has 14 residues. Only CDR3 DNA remains: 42 bases, in frame from the first base. A distance of 12 bases separates the germline ends of V and J, which lose 1 base and 5 bases respectively.

The chain was built from TRBV14 and TRBJ2-7; the D gene lacks a confident call. The sequenced sample was blood. The TCR originated in a young woman with Graves' hyperthyroidism. The CDR3 protein is CASSQAAGLHEQYF. The bases read TGTGCCAGCAGCCAAGCTGCCGGGTTGCACGAGCAGTACTTC.